This section outlines one T cell receptor beta chain sequence together with its context. This specimen includes other DNA sequences encoding the same CDR3. These data belong to a study of shared clonotypes between healthy human individuals. CD4+ cells yielded CD45RA+ naive and CD45RA-negative memory subsets. The protocol was immunoSEQ multiplex PCR, while the TCRdb copy is restricted to in-frame clones and leaves out a portion. The data hold more than 2,000,000 clones, with roughly nine tenths observed a single time. The CDR3 totals 15 residues. V was pared by 0 bases and J by 0 bases, with 7 bases between. In germline, CDR1 is SGDLS, CDR2 YYNGEE.

The source of this sequence is a man between 18 and 35 years old in good health. The chain joins TRBV9 to TRBJ2-1; D is possibly TRBD1 or TRBD2 (6 bases each). Input material: naive CD4+ T cells sorted from blood. The subset is: CD45RA+ positively selected. CDR3 sequence reads: CASSVEGGSYNEQFF. CDR3 sequence (DNA): TGTGCCAGCAGCGTAGAGGGGGGCTCCTACAATGAGCAGTTCTTC.